These T cell receptor beta chains were read from a single sample in a study of T cell responses to AZD1222 COVID-19 vaccine. Clones were read by immunoSEQ multiplex PCR, and TCRdb kept only the in-frame ones, dropping some. The data hold about 70,000 clones, with less than 95% observed a single time. The sequencing here drew on peripheral blood, taken 28 days after the second AZD1222 dose. The receptors originated from an adult who received the AZD1222 COVID-19 vaccine. CDR3s include the opening cysteine and the closing phenylalanine or tryptophan. A D gene is named only where the DNA matches it firmly. For some rows the clone size is stated as once, few or many, or as a class when expanded; others skip it.

j_gene,abundance,v_gene,d_gene,CDR3aa,CDR3nt
TRBJ2-1,.,TRBV10-3,.,CAISEVRDEQFF,TGTGCCATCAGTGAAGTCCGGGATGAGCAGTTCTTC
TRBJ2-5,.,TRBV6-5,.,CATQRTIQETQYF,TGTGCCACTCAGAGGACCATACAAGAGACCCAGTACTTC
TRBJ2-3,.,TRBV5-1,TRBD1,CASSFLGQGTDTQYF,TGCGCCAGCAGCTTTCTAGGACAGGGCACAGATACGCAGTATTTT
TRBJ1-2,.,TRBV29-1,.,CSVPENFYGYTF,TGCAGCGTCCCTGAGAATTTCTATGGCTACACCTTC
TRBJ2-7,.,TRBV11-3,.,CASSFGERDEQYF,TGTGCCAGCAGCTTTGGCGAGAGGGACGAGCAGTACTTC
TRBJ1-6,.,TRBV6-5,.,CASSYSTGNSPLHF,TGTGCCAGCAGTTACTCGACAGGAAATTCACCCCTCCACTTT
TRBJ2-6,.,TRBV5-1,.,CASSLEGSGANVLTF,TGCGCCAGCAGCTTGGAGGGATCTGGGGCCAACGTCCTGACTTTC
TRBJ2-3,.,TRBV7-6,.,CASSPSGTLTDTQYF,TGTGCCAGCTCCCCCTCCGGGACCCTTACAGATACGCAGTATTTT
TRBJ1-1,.,TRBV30,TRBD1,CAWSIPGGTDTEAFF,TGTGCCTGGAGTATCCCAGGGGGCACGGACACTGAAGCTTTCTTT
TRBJ2-5,once,TRBV7-2,TRBD2,CASSLSGSAETQYF,TGTGCCAGCAGCCTTAGCGGGAGTGCAGAGACCCAGTACTTC
TRBJ2-3,.,TRBV12-5,.,CASARGDTDTQYF,TGTGCTAGTGCCAGGGGAGACACAGATACGCAGTATTTT
TRBJ1-5,.,TRBV19,.,CASSNDNGLQGRNQPQHF,TGTGCCAGTAGTAACGACAATGGACTACAGGGTCGGAATCAGCCCCAGCATTTT
TRBJ1-5,.,TRBV4-2,.,CASSQFGDQPQHF,TGTGCCAGCAGCCAGTTCGGGGATCAGCCCCAGCATTTT
TRBJ1-1,.,TRBV9,TRBD1,CASSGEGQGANLDTEAFF,TGTGCCAGCAGCGGCGAGGGACAGGGGGCAAATTTGGACACTGAAGCTTTCTTT
TRBJ2-1,once,TRBV11-3,TRBD2,CASSFSVLAGDNEQFF,TGTGCCAGCAGCTTTTCGGTGCTAGCGGGAGACAATGAGCAGTTCTTC
TRBJ2-3,once,TRBV30,.,CAGGTGVDTQYF,TGTGCCGGAGGAACGGGCGTAGATACGCAGTATTTT
TRBJ1-1,.,TRBV7-3,TRBD1,CASSLTAPDRDTEAFF,TGTGCCAGCAGCTTAACGGCCCCGGACAGGGACACTGAAGCTTTCTTT
TRBJ2-7,.,TRBV19,TRBD1,CASSIQTGGGEQYF,TGTGCCAGTAGTATACAAACAGGGGGTGGCGAGCAGTACTTC
TRBJ2-7,few,TRBV5-1,TRBD1,CASSTGGRQTYEQYF,TGCGCCAGCTCGACAGGGGGCCGACAAACCTACGAGCAGTACTTC
TRBJ2-2,.,TRBV5-1,.,CASSEGSVETGELFF,TGCGCCAGCAGTGAGGGGTCGGTAGAAACCGGGGAGCTGTTTTTT
TRBJ1-2,.,TRBV7-9,.,CASSFTATPNYGYTF,TGTGCCAGCAGCTTCACGGCTACCCCTAACTATGGCTACACCTTC
TRBJ2-3,.,TRBV5-1,TRBD2,CASSLFTSGGSTDTQYF,TGCGCCAGCAGCTTGTTTACTAGCGGGGGCAGCACAGATACGCAGTATTTT
TRBJ1-5,.,TRBV7-2,.,CASSLSGTSPPQHF,TGTGCCAGCAGCCTTTCAGGGACAAGTCCGCCCCAGCATTTT
TRBJ1-5,.,TRBV6-2/TRBV6-3,TRBD1,CASSDRGNSNQPQHF,TGTGCCAGCAGTGACAGGGGAAATAGCAATCAGCCCCAGCATTTT
TRBJ1-3,.,TRBV13,.,CASSFRGDFTGNTIYF,TGTGCCAGCAGCTTCAGGGGAGACTTTACTGGAAACACCATATATTTT
TRBJ1-5,.,TRBV5-4,.,CASSQDLGGQPQHF,TGTGCCAGCAGCCAAGACCTAGGCGGTCAGCCCCAGCATTTT
TRBJ2-1,once,TRBV24-1,.,CATSGPNAGEQFF,TGTGCCACCAGTGGCCCCAATGCGGGTGAGCAGTTCTTC
TRBJ1-2,.,TRBV5-1,TRBD1,CASSLFQGDYGYTF,TGCGCCAGCAGCTTGTTTCAGGGGGACTATGGCTACACCTTC
TRBJ1-1,.,TRBV5-1,.,CASSLVGAMNTEAFF,TGCGCCAGCAGCTTGGTGGGCGCCATGAACACTGAAGCTTTCTTT
TRBJ1-1,.,TRBV5-6,.,CASSLQARAEAFF,TGTGCCAGCAGTTTACAGGCGAGAGCTGAAGCTTTCTTT
TRBJ1-1,.,TRBV18,.,CASSPTRTEAFF,TGTGCCAGCTCACCGACACGGACTGAAGCTTTCTTT
TRBJ1-2,.,TRBV19,.,CASSMGVPVYGYTF,TGTGCCAGTAGTATGGGGGTGCCTGTCTATGGCTACACCTTC
TRBJ2-1,.,TRBV5-1,TRBD2,CASSPGTSGYNEQFF,TGCGCCAGCAGCCCCGGGACTAGCGGATACAATGAGCAGTTCTTC
TRBJ2-7,.,TRBV6-1,.,CASSEANTVYEQYF,TGTGCCAGCAGTGAGGCCAACACCGTGTACGAGCAGTACTTC
TRBJ2-5,.,TRBV7-2,.,CASSSGLPDLETQYF,TGTGCCAGCAGCTCAGGACTTCCGGACCTAGAGACCCAGTACTTC
TRBJ2-7,.,TRBV12-3/TRBV12-4,.,CASSLDYIQQYF,TGTGCCAGCAGTTTAGACTATATACAGCAGTACTTC
TRBJ2-1,.,TRBV3-1/TRBV3-2,.,CASRSTGRRSYNEQFF,TGTGCCAGCAGGTCTACAGGGAGGAGGTCCTACAATGAGCAGTTCTTC